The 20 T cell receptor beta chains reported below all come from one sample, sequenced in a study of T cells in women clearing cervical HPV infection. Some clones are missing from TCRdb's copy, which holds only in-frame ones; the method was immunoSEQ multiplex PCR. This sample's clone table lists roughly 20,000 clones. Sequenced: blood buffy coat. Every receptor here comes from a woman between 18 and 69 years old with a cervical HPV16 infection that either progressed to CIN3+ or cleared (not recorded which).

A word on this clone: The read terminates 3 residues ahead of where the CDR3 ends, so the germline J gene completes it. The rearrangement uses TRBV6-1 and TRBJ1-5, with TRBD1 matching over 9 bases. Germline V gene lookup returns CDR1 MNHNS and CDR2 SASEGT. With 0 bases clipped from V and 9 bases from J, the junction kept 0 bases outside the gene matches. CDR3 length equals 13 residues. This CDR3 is CASSEADRGPQHF. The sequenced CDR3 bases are TGTGCCAGCAGTGAAGCGGACAGGGGGCCC.

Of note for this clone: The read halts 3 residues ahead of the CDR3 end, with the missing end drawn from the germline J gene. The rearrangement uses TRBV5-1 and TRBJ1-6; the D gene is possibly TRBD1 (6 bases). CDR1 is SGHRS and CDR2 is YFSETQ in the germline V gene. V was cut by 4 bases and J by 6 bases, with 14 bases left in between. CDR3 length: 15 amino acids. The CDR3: CASSPDRLGNSPLHF. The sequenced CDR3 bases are TGCGCCAGCAGCCCAGACAGGCTTGGTAATTCACCC.

CDR3 DNA (partial): TGTGCCAGCAGCTTGGAAACAGGGAGGTATGGC. Translated: CASSLETGRYG. The full CDR3 sequence reads CASSLETGRYGYTF. This rearrangement joins TRBV5-4 to TRBJ1-2, with TRBD1 as a possible D gene (6 bases). The CDR3 end is not reached by the read, which stops 3 residues before it; the germline J gene fills it in. Germline V lookup: CDR1 SGHNT, CDR2 YYREEE (reference sequence). Between the trimmed V and J ends, which lost 0 bases and 5 bases, there was a span of 11 bases. CDR3 length: 14 residues.

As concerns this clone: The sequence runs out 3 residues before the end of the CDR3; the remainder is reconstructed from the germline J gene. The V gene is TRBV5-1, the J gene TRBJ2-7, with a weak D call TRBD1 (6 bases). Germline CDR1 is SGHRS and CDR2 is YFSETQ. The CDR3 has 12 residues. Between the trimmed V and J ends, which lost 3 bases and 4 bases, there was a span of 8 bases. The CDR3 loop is CASSSDSYEQYF. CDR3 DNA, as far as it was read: TGCGCCAGCAGCTCGGACAGTTACGAG.

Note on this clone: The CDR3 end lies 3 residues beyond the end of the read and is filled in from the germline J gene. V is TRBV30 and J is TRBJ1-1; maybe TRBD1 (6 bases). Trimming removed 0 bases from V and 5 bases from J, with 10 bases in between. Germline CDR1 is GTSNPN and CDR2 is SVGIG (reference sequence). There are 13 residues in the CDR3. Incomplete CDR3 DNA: TGTGCCTGGAGTGTAGGTACAGGGACTGAA. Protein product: CAWSVGTGTE. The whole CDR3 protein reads CAWSVGTGTEAFF.

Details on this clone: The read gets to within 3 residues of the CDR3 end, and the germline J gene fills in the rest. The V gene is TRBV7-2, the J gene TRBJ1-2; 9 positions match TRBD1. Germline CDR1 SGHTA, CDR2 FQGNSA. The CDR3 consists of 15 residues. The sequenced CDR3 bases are TGTGCCAGCAGCTTAACAGGAACAGGGGGCTTCGGC. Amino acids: CASSLTGTGGFG. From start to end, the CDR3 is CASSLTGTGGFGYTF. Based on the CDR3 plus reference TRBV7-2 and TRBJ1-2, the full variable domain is GAGVSQSPSNKVTEKGKDVELRCDPISGHTALYWYRQSLGQGLEFLIYFQGNSAPDKSGLPSDRFSAERTGGSVSTLTIQRTQQEDSAVYLCASSLTGTGGFGYTFGSGTRLTVV.

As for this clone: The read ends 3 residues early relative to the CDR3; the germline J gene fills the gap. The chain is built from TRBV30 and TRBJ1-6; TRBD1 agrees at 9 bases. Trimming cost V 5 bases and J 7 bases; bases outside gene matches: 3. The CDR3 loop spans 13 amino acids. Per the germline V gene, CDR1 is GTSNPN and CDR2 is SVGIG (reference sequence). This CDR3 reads CAWGGQGNSPLHF. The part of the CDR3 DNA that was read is TGTGCCTGGGGAGGACAGGGGAATTCACCC.

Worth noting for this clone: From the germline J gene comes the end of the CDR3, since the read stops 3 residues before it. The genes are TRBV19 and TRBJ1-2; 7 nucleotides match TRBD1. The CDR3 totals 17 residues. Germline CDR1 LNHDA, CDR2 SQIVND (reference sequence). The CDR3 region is CANVGSTKGQFTDTYTF. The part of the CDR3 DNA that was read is TGTGCCAACGTGGGCTCAACCAAGGGACAGTTCACAGATACC.

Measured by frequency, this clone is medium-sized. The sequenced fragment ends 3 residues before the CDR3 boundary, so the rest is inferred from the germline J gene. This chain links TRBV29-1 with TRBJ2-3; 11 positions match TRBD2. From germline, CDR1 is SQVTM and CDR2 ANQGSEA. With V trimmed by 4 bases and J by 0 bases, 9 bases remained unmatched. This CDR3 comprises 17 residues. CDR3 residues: CSVGLAGRISSTDTQYF. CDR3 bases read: TGCAGCGTTGGACTAGCGGGGAGGATTTCTAGCACAGATACG.

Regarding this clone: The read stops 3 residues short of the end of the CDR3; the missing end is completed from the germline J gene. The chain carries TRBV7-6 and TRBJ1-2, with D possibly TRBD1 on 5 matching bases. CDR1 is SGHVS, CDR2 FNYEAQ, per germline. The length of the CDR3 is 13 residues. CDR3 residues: CASSLVDTDTYTF. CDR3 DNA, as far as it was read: TGTGCCAGCAGCTTAGTGGACACAGATACC.

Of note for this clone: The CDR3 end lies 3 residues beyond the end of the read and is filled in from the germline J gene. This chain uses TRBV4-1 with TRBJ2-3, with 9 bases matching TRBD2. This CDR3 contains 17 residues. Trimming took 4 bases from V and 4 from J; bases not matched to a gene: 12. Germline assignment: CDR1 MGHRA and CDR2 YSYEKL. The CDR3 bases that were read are TGCGCCAGCAGCCTCCGACCCGCGGGGGGGGTGGCAGATACG. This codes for CASSLRPAGGVADT. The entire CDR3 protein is CASSLRPAGGVADTQYF.

CDR3 bases read: TGTGCCTGGAGACGGACAGGAGGATCCTACGAG. It yields the protein CAWRRTGGSYE. From start to end, the CDR3 is CAWRRTGGSYEQYF. The V call is TRBV30, the J call TRBJ2-7; TRBD1 aligns across 7 bases. Read sequence stops 3 residues before the CDR3 end, and the germline J gene provides the missing end. This CDR3 contains 14 residues. CDR1 is GTSNPN and CDR2 is SVGIG in the germline V gene (reference sequence). V lost 3 bases and J lost 1; bases outside the gene matches: 6.

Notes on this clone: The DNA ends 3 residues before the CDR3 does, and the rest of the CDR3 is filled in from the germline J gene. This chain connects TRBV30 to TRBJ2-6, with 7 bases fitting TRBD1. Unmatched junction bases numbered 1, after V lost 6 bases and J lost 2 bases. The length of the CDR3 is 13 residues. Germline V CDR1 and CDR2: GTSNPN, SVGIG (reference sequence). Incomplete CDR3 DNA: TGTGCCTGTGACAGGGCTGGGGCCAACGTC. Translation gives CACDRAGANV. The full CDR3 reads CACDRAGANVLTF.

The covered CDR3 bases are TGTGCCAGCAGCCGCCTGGCGGGGTCCAATGAG. It is translated as CASSRLAGSNE. The entire CDR3 protein is CASSRLAGSNEQFF. V is TRBV7-3 and J is TRBJ2-1; a possible D gene is TRBD2 (6 bases). From the germline J gene comes the end of the CDR3, since the read stops 3 residues before it. There are 14 residues in the CDR3. Trimming left V 5 bases short and J 6 bases short, with 14 bases between. CDR1 and CDR2 from the germline V gene are SGHTA and FQGTGA. Based on the CDR3 plus reference TRBV7-3 and TRBJ2-1, the full variable domain is GAGVSQTPSNKVTEKGKYVELRCDPISGHTALYWYRQSLGQGPEFLIYFQGTGAADDSGLPNDRFFAVRPEGSVSTLKIQRTERGDSAVYLCASSRLAGSNEQFFGPGTRLTVL.

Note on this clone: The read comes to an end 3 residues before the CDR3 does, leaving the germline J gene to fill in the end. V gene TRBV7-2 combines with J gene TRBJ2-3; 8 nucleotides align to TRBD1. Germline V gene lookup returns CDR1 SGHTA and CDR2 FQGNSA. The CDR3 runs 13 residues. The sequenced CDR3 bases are TGTGCCAGCAGCTCCAGGGGGCTAGAGACG. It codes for CASSSRGLET. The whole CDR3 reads CASSSRGLETQYF.

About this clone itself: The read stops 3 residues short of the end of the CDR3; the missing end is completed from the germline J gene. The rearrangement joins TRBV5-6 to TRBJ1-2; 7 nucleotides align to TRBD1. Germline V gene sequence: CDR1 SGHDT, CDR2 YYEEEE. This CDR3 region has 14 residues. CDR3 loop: CASSPDRSSYDYTF. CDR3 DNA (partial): TGTGCCAGCAGCCCGGACAGGAGCTCCTACGAC.

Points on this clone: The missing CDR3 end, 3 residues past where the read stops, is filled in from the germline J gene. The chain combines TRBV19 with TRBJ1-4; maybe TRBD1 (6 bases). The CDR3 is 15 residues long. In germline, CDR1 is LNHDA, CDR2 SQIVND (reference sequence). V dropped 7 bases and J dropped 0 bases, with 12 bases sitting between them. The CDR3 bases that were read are TGTGCCAGTAAAGGCAGGGGCGCAACTAATGAAAAA. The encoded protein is CASKGRGATNEK. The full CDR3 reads CASKGRGATNEKLFF.

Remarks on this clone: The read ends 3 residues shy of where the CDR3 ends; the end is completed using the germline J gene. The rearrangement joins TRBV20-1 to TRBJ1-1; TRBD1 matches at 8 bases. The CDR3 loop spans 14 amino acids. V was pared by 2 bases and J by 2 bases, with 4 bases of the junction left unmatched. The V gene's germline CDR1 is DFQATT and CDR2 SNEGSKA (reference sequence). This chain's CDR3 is CSARPTGANTEAFF. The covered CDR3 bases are TGCAGTGCTAGACCGACAGGGGCCAACACTGAA.

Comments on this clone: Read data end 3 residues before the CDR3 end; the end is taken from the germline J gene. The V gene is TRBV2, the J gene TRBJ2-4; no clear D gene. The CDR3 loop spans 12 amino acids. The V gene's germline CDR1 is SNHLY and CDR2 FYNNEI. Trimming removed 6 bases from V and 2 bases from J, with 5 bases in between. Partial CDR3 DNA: TGTGCCAGCAGGGCCACCAAAAACATT. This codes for CASRATKNI. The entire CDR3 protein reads CASRATKNIQYF. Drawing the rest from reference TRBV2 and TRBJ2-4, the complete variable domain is EPEVTQTPSHQVTQMGQEVILRCVPISNHLYFYWYRQILGQKVEFLVSFYNNEISEKSEIFDDQFSVERPDGSNFTLKIRSTKLEDSAMYFCASRATKNIQYFGAGTRLSVL.

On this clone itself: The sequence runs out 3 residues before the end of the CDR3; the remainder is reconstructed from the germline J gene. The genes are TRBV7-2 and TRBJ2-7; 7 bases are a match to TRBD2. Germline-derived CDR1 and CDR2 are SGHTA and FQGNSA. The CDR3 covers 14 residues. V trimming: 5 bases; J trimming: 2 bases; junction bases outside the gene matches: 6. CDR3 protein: CASSPWGGAYEQYF. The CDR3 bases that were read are TGTGCCAGCAGCCCCTGGGGGGGGGCCTACGAG.